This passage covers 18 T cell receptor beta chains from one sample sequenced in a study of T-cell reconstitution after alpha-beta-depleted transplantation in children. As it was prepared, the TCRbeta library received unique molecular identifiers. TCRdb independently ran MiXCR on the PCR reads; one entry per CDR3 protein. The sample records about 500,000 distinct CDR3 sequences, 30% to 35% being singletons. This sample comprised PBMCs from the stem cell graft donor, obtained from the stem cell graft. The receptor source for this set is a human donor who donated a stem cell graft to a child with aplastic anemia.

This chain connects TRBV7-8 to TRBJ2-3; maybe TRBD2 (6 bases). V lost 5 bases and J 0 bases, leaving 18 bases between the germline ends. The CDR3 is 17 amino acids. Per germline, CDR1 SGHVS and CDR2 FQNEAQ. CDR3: CASSGTMGSGSTDTQYF. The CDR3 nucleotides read TGTGCCAGCAGCGGTACGATGGGGAGCGGGAGCACAGATACGCAGTATTTT. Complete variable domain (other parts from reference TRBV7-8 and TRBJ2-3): GAGVSQSPRYKVAKRGQDVALRCDPISGHVSLFWYQQALGQGPEFLTYFQNEAQLDKSGLPSDRFFAERPEGSVSTLKIQRTQQEDSAVYLCASSGTMGSGSTDTQYFGPGTRLTVL.

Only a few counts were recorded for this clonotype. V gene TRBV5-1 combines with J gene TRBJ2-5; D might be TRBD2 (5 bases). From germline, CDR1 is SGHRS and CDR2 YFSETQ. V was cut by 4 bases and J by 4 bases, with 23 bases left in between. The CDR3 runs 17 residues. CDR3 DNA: TGCGCCAGCAGCGGTAAAGACCTTATTCCCCGGGGAGAGACCCAGTACTTC. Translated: CASSGKDLIPRGETQYF.

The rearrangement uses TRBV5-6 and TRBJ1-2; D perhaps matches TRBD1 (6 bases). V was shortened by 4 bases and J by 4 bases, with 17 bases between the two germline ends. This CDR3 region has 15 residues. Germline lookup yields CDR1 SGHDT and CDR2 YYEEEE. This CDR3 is CASSTGQRGAYGYTF. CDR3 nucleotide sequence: TGTGCCAGCAGCACCGGACAGAGAGGGGCCTATGGCTACACCTTC.

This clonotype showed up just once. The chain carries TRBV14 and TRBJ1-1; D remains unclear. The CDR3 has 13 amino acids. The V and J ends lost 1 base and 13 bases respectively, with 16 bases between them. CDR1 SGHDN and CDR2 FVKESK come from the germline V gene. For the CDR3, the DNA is TGTGCCAGCAGCCAAGCGGTCACTGCTTCGGGTTTCTTT. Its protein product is CASSQAVTASGFF.

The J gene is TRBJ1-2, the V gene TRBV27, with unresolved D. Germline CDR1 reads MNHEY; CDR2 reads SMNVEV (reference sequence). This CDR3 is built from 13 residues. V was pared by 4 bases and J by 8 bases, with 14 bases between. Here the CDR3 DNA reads TGTGCCAGCAGTTCGGTTTTTGGTCAGGGCTACACCTTC. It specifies CASSSVFGQGYTF.

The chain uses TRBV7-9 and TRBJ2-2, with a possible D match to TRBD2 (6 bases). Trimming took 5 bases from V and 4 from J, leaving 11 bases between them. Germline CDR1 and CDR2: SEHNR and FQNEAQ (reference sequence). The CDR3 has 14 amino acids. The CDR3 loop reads CASSGGEVTGELFF. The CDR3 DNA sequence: TGTGCCAGCAGCGGAGGGGAGGTCACCGGGGAGCTGTTTTTT.

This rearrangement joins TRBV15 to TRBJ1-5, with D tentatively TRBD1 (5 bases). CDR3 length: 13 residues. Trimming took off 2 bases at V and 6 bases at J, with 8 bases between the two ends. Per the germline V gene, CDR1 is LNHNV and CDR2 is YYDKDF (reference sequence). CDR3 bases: TGTGCCACCAGCAGATCCGGGGGTCAGCCCCAGCATTTT. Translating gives CATSRSGGQPQHF.

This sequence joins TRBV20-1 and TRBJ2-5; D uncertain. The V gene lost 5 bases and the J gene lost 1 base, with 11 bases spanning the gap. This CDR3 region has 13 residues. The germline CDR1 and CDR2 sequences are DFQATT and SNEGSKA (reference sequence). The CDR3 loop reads CSAPETPQETQYF. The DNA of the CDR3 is TGCAGTGCTCCGGAGACACCCCAAGAGACCCAGTACTTC.

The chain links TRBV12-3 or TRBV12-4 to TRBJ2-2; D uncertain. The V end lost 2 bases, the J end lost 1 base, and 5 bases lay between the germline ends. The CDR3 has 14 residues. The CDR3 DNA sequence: TGTGCCAGCAGTTTATGGGTGAACACCGGGGAGCTGTTTTTT. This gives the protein CASSLWVNTGELFF.

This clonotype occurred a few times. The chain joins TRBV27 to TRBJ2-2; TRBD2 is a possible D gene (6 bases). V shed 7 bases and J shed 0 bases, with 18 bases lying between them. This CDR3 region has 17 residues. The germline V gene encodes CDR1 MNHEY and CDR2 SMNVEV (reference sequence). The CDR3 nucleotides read TGTGCCAGCACCCCGGAGGGCTATTTCGCGAACACCGGGGAGCTGTTTTTT. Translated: CASTPEGYFANTGELFF.

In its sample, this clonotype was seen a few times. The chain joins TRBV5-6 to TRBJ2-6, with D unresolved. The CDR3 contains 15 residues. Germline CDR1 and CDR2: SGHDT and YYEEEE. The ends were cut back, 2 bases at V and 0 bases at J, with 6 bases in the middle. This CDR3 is CASSFKGSGANVLTF. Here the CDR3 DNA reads TGTGCCAGCAGCTTCAAAGGCTCTGGGGCCAACGTCCTGACTTTC.

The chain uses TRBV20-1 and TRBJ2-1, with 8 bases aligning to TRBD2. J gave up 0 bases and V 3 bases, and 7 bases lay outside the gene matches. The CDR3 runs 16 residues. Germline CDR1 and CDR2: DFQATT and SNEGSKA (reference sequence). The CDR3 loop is CSASLAGVSSYNEQFF. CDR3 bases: TGCAGTGCTAGTCTAGCGGGTGTCAGCTCCTACAATGAGCAGTTCTTC.

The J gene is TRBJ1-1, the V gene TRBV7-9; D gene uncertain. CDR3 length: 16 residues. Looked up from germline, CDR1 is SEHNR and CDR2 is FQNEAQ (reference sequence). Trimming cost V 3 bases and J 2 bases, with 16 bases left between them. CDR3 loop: CASSLYGKDGNTEAFF. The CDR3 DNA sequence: TGTGCCAGCAGCTTGTACGGGAAAGACGGAAACACTGAAGCTTTCTTT.

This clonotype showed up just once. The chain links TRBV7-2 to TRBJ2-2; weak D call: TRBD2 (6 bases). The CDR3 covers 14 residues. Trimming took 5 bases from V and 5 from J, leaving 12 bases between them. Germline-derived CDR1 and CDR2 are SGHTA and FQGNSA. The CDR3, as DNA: TGTGCCAGCAGCCCGGGACTTGGGACCGGGGAGCTGTTTTTT. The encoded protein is CASSPGLGTGELFF.

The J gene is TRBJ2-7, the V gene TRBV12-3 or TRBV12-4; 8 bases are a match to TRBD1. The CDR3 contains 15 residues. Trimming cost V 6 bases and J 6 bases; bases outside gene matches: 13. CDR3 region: CASRASGGPSREQYF. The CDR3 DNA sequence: TGTGCCAGCAGGGCCTCAGGGGGCCCCTCCCGCGAGCAGTACTTC.

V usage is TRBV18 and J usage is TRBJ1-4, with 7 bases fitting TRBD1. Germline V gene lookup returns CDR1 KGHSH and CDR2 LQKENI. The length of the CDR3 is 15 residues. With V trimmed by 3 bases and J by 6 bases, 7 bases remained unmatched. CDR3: CASSPWDSRDEKLFF. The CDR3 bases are TGTGCCAGCTCACCTTGGGACAGCCGAGATGAAAAACTGTTTTTT.

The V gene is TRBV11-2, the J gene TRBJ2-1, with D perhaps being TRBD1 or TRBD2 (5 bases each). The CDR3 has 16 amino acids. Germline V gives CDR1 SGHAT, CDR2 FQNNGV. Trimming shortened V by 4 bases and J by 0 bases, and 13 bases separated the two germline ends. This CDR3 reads CASSWGMLYSYNEQFF. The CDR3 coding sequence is TGTGCCAGCAGCTGGGGGATGTTGTACTCCTACAATGAGCAGTTCTTC. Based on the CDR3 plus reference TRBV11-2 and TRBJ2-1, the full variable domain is EAGVAQSPRYKIIEKRQSVAFWCNPISGHATLYWYQQILGQGPKLLIQFQNNGVVDDSQLPKDRFSAERLKGVDSTLKIQPAKLEDSAVYLCASSWGMLYSYNEQFFGPGTRLTVL.

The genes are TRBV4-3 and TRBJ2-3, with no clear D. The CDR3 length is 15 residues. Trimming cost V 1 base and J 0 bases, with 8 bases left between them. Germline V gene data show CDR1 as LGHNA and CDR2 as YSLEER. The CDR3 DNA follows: TGCGCCAGCAGCCAAGGGTCCCGGAGCACAGATACGCAGTATTTT. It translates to CASSQGSRSTDTQYF.